Following are 11 T cell receptor beta chains from one sample sequenced in a study of blood T cell repertoires in COVID-19. TCRdb keeps only in-frame clones here, not all; method: immunoSEQ multiplex PCR. The table has fewer than 85,000 clones, about four fifths seen once; the top ten hold just over 20%. Sequenced sample: peripheral blood. The receptors come from a human donor in a cohort sampled during active COVID-19.

The chain joins TRBV5-1 to TRBJ2-5; D is unclear. The CDR3 runs 12 residues. V lost 5 bases and J 0 bases, leaving 5 bases between the germline ends. The V gene's germline CDR1 is SGHRS and CDR2 YFSETQ. CDR3 in amino acids: CASSKYQETQYF. CDR3 bases: TGCGCCAGCAGTAAATACCAAGAGACCCAGTACTTC. The variable domain in full, completed from reference TRBV5-1 and TRBJ2-5, reads KAGVTQTPRYLIKTRGQQVTLSCSPISGHRSVSWYQQTPGQGLQFLFEYFSETQRNKGNFPGRFSGRQFSNSRSEMNVSTLELGDSALYLCASSKYQETQYFGPGTRLLVL.

This chain connects TRBV6-5 to TRBJ1-1; the match to TRBD1 covers 7 bases. Germline V lookup: CDR1 MNHEY, CDR2 SVGAGI. J gave up 8 bases and V 7 bases, and 4 bases lay outside the gene matches. The CDR3 runs 11 residues. The DNA of the CDR3 is TGTGCCAGCACTGGGGACAGCGAAGCTTTCTTT. This codes for CASTGDSEAFF.

This rearrangement joins TRBV12-3 or TRBV12-4 to TRBJ2-1; D remains unclear. This CDR3 has 12 amino acids. The ends were cut back, 6 bases at V and 7 bases at J, with 10 bases in the middle. The CDR3: CASRANRNEQFF. CDR3 nucleotide sequence: TGTGCCAGCAGGGCCAACCGAAATGAGCAGTTCTTC.

The chain uses TRBV20-1 and TRBJ1-5; 8 bases line up with TRBD1. Per germline, CDR1 DFQATT and CDR2 SNEGSKA (reference sequence). The CDR3 loop spans 11 amino acids. DNA of the CDR3: TGCACAGGGGGCCTCAATCAGCCCCAGCATTTT. Protein sequence: CTGGLNQPQHF.

The chain recombines TRBV7-2 with TRBJ2-5; 12 nucleotides align to TRBD2. CDR1 is SGHTA and CDR2 is FQGNSA in the germline V gene. Unmatched junction bases numbered 7, after V lost 1 base and J lost 7 bases. The CDR3 runs to 16 residues. The CDR3, as DNA: TGTGCCAGCAGCTTAGAGTTCCTAGCGGGGGGGGCGACCCAGTACTTC. It translates to CASSLEFLAGGATQYF.

The chain links TRBV9 to TRBJ2-3; TRBD1 matches at 8 bases. V shed 6 bases, J shed 0 bases, and the junction held 6 bases outside the gene matches. Looked up from germline, CDR1 is SGDLS and CDR2 is YYNGEE. This CDR3 comprises 15 residues. The DNA for the CDR3 is TGTGCCAGCACAAAGGGACAGGCGAGCACAGATACGCAGTATTTT. Translation gives CASTKGQASTDTQYF.

The V gene is TRBV2, the J gene TRBJ2-5; TRBD2 aligns across 10 bases. V shed 4 bases, J shed 4 bases, and the junction held 6 bases outside the gene matches. Germline V CDR1 and CDR2: SNHLY, FYNNEI. CDR3 length equals 15 residues. The DNA for the CDR3 is TGTGCCAGCAGTGGTCAGCGGGGGGGCGCAGAGACCCAGTACTTC. Protein sequence: CASSGQRGGAETQYF.

The rearrangement uses TRBV10-3 and TRBJ2-3; TRBD2 agrees at 8 bases. V was pared by 0 bases and J by 2 bases, with 7 bases of the junction left unmatched. The germline V gene has CDR1 ENHRY and CDR2 SYGVKD. This CDR3 has 17 amino acids. This CDR3 reads CAISESGSGANTDTQYF. In DNA form, the CDR3 reads TGTGCCATCAGTGAGTCGGGTAGCGGGGCTAACACAGATACGCAGTATTTT.

Here the CDR3 DNA reads TGTGCCAGCAGCTTGAGACAGGGGATCAATCAGCCCCAGCATTTT. Translation: CASSLRQGINQPQHF. This chain joins TRBV5-6 and TRBJ1-5; 8 nucleotides align to TRBD1. This CDR3 is built from 15 residues. V lost 1 base to trimming and J lost 3 bases; unmatched junction nucleotides: 3. Per the germline V gene, CDR1 is SGHDT and CDR2 is YYEEEE.

The V call is TRBV28, the J call TRBJ2-7; weak D call: TRBD1 (5 bases). V shed 7 bases and J shed 3 bases, with 10 bases lying between them. There are 12 residues in the CDR3. Looked up from germline, CDR1 is MDHEN and CDR2 is SYDVKM. CDR3 coding DNA: TGTGCCAGCACAGGACAAGACTACGAGCAGTACTTC. It translates to CASTGQDYEQYF.

This clone came up a few times. The rearrangement joins TRBV13 to TRBJ2-1; the D gene is possibly TRBD2 (7 bases). In germline, CDR1 is PRHDT, CDR2 FYEKMQ (reference sequence). The ends were cut back, 7 bases at V and 7 bases at J, with 20 bases in the middle. The CDR3 consists of 15 residues. The CDR3 sequence: CASTGGLADRNEQFF. The CDR3 DNA reads TGTGCCAGCACCGGGGGGCTAGCGGACAGAAATGAGCAGTTCTTC.